Below, 7 T cell receptor beta chains from the same sample are listed, as sequenced in a study of tumor-infiltrating lymphocytes in oesophageal squamous cell carcinoma. A single record per CDR3 protein comes from TCRdb applying MiXCR to the PCR reads. The sample contains approximately 10,000 distinct CDR3 sequences, about 64% of which appear only once. The sample comprised esophageal tumor tissue. The receptors derive from a female donor with esophageal squamous cell carcinoma.

Notes on this clonotype: One end of the junction fails to match germline, which may point to a read error. The chain has TRBV7-6 and TRBJ2-5; TRBD2 agrees at 9 bases. This CDR3 is 17 amino acids long. CDR1 and CDR2 from the germline V gene are SGHVS and FNYEAQ. The DNA of the CDR3 is TGTGCCAGCAGCTCGAGACAAGGGGGTAGCGGGAGCCACGAGCAGTACTTT. Translated, it gives CASSSRQGGSGSHEQYF. Combining the CDR3 with reference TRBV7-6 and TRBJ2-5 gives the whole variable domain GAGVSQSPRYKVTKRGQDVALRCDPISGHVSLYWYRQALGQGPEFLTYFNYEAQQDKSGLPNDRFSAERPEGSISTLTIQRTEQRDSAMYRCASSSRQGGSGSHEQYFGPGTRLLVL.

The chain employs TRBV5-6 and TRBJ2-6, with 8 bases lining up with TRBD1. The J call is doubtful: the DNA matches TRBJ2-7 better. The CDR3 has 13 residues. Germline CDR1 SGHDT, CDR2 YYEEEE. The CDR3 nucleotides read TGTGCCAGCACCCGATCGGACAGGGTTCAGCAGTACTTC. Encoded protein: CASTRSDRVQQYF.

In its sample, this clonotype is medium-sized (0.01 to 0.1%). The V gene is TRBV5-6, the J gene TRBJ2-3, with D perhaps TRBD2 (5 bases). The germline V gene has CDR1 SGHDT and CDR2 YYEEEE. V was pared by 4 bases and J by 2 bases, with 8 bases between. CDR3 size: 13 residues. For the CDR3, the DNA is TGTGCCAGCAGCCCGGGGTACACAGATACGCAGTATTTT. It codes for CASSPGYTDTQYF.

This clonotype was counted once. This chain links TRBV5-8 with TRBJ2-5, with D unclear. The CDR3 sequence is 13 residues long. The V end lost 4 bases, the J end lost 0 bases, and 7 bases lay between the germline ends. Germline V gene sequence: CDR1 SGHTS, CDR2 YDEGEE. CDR3 sequence (DNA): TGTGCCAGCAGCCCGCCTTACCAAGAGACCCAGTACTTC. Translated: CASSPPYQETQYF.

This clonotype is labeled as large. The chain is built from TRBV7-3 and TRBJ2-1, with D unresolved. The CDR3 loop spans 13 amino acids. Between the trimmed V and J ends, which lost 2 bases and 5 bases, there was a span of 7 bases. Germline CDR1 SGHTA, CDR2 FQGTGA. CDR3 nucleotides: TGTGCCAGCAGCTTAGGCCGGGACAATGAGCAGTTCTTC. Translated: CASSLGRDNEQFF.

CDR3 bases: TGTGCCAGCAGCTCCCACGGCGGGCGGGAGAACTACGAGCAGTACTTC. Protein sequence: CASSSHGGRENYEQYF. This rearrangement joins TRBV7-4 to TRBJ2-7; TRBD2 matches 7 bases. V trimming: 4 bases; J trimming: 3 bases; junction bases outside the gene matches: 12. The CDR3 spans 16 residues. Germline V gene sequence: CDR1 SGHVT, CDR2 SQSDAQ. Filled out from reference TRBV7-4 and TRBJ2-7, the complete variable domain reads GAGVSQSPRYKVAKRGRDVALRCDSISGHVTLYWYRQTLGQGSEVLTYSQSDAQRDKSGRPSGRFSAERPERSVSTLKIQRTEQGDSAVYLCASSSHGGRENYEQYFGPGTRLTVT.

The rearrangement joins TRBV6-6 to TRBJ2-5; TRBD2 is a possible D gene (6 bases). The CDR3 loop spans 16 amino acids. V lost 6 bases and J 2 bases, leaving 19 bases between the germline ends. The V gene's germline CDR1 is MNHNY and CDR2 SVGAGI (reference sequence). This CDR3 is CASSLLTLAGQETQYF. As DNA, the CDR3 is TGTGCCAGCAGCCTGCTGACTTTGGCGGGACAAGAGACCCAGTACTTC.